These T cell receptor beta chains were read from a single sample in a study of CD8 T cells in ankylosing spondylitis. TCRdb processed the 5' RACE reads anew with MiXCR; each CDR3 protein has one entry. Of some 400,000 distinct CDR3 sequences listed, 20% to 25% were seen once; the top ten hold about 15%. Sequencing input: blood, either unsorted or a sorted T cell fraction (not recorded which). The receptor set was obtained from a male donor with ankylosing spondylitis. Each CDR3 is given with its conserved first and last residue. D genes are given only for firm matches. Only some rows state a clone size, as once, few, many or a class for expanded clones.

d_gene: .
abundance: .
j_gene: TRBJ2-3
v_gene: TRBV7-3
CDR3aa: CASSPMGLSTDTQYF

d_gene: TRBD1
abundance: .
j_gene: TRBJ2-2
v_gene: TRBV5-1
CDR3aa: CATGQDHTGELFF

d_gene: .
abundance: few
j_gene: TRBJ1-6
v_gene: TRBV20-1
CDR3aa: CSARKGRDSPLHF

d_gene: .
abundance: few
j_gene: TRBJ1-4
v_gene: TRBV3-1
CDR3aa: CASSQGVEKLFF

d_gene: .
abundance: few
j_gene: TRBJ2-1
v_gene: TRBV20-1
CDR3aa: CSARDDRGFSSYNEQFF

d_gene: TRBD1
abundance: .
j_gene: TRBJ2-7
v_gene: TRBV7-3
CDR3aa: CASSFTGAAYEQYF

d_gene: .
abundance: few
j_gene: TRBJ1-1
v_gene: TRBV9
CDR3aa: CASSVAPNTEAFF

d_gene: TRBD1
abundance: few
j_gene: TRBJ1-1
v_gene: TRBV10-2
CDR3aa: CASNRDRVAEAFF

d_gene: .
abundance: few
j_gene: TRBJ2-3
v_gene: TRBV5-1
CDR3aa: CASSRASDTQYF

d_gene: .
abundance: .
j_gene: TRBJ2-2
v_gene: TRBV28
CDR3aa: CASGFRTVELFF

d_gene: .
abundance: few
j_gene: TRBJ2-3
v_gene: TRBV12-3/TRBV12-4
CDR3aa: CASSLVSRNTQYF

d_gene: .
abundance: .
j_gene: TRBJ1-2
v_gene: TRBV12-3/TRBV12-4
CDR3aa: CASSPGVGGYTF

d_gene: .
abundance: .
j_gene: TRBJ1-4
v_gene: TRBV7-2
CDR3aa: CASSLEGTRGNEKLFF

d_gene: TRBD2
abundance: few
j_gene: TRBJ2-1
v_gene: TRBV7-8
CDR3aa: CASSLTGLAGNEQFF

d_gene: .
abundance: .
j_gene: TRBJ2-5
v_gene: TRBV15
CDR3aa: CATSRDVGTQETQYF

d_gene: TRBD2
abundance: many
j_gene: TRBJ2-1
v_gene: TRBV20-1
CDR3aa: CSAFSGGFGNEQFF

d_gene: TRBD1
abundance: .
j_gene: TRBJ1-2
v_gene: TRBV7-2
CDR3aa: CASSLGAGGNYGYTF

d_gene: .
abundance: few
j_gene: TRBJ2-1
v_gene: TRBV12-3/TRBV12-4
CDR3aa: CASRTLTSGIGQFF

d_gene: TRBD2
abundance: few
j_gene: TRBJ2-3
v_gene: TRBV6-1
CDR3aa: CASRRLAGGDTQYF

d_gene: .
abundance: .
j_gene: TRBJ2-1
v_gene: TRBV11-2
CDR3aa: CASSRGTNIYNEQFF

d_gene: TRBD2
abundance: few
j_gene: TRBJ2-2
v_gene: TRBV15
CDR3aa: CATSRDQAGGGELFF

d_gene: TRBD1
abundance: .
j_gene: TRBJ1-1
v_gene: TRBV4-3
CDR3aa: CASSPRDRTNTEAFF

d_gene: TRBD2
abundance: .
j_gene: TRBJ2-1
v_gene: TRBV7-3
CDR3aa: CASSLSSGRASYNEQFF

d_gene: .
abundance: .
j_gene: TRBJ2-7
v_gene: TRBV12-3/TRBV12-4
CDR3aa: CASSLGIAAYEQYF

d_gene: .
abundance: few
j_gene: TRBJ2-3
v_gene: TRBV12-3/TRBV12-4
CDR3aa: CASSLRGSPDTQYF

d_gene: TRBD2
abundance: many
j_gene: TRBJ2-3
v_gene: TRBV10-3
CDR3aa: CASGLRTDTQYF

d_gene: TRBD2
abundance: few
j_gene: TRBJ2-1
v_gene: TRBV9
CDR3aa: CASSVVPSSGTKFF

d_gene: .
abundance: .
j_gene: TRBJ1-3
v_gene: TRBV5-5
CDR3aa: CASSFGAGSDTIYF

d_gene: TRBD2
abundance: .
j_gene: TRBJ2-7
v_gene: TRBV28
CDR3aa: CASEASGSSYEQYF

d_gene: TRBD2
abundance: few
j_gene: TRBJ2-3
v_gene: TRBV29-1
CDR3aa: CSAAPSGITDTQYF

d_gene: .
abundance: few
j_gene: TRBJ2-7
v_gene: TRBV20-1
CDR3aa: CSANDPYEQYF

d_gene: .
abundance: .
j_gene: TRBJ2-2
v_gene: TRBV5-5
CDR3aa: CASSPTPLPGELFF

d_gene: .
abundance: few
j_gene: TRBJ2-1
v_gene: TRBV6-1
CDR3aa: CASSRGGMYDNSYNEQFF

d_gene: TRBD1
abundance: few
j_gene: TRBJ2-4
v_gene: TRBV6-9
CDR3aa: CASSYYRGRQNIQYF

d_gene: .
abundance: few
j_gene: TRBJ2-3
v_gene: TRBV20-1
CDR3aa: CSAPPGANPDTQYF

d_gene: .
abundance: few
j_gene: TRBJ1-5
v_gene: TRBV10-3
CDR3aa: CASWAGEGQPQHF

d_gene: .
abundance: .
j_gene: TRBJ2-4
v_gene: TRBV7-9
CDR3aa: CASSLDGDLQYF

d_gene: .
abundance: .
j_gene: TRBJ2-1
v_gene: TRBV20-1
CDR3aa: CSAESPQGRNEQFF

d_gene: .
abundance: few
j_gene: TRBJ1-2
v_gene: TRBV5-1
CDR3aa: CASSPLPQWDYGYTF

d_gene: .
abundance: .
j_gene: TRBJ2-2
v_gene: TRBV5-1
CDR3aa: CASSRQAEAGELFF

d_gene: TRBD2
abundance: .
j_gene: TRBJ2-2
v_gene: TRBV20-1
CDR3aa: CSARLAGVPHTGELFF

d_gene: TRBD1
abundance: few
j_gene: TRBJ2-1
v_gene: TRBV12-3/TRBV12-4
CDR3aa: CASSLWDRGSNEQFF

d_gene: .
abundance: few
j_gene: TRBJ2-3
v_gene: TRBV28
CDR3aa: CASSIIGTFSTDTQYF

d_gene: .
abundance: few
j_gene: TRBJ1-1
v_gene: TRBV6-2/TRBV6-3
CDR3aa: CASSYSDPRTRTAFF

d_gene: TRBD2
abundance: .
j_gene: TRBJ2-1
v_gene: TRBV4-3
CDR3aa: CASSQAAGISNEQFF

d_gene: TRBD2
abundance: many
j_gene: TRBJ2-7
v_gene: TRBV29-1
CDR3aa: CSVAGGRESYEQYF

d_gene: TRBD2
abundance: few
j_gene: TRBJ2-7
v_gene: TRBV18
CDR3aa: CASSPASGAYEQYF

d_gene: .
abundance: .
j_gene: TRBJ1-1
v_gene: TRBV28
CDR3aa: CASRPDLAKEAFF

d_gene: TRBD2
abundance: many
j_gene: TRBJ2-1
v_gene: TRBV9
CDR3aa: CASSVVLAGAGDEQFF

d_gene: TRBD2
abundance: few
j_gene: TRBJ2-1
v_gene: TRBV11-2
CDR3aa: CASRASGPNEQFF

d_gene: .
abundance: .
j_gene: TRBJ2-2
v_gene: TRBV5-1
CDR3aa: CASSMDSYFLNTGELFF

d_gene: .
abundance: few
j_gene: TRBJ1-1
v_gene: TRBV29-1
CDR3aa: CSPGKGTEAFF

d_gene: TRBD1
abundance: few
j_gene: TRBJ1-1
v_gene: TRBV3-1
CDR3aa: CASSQEMSGGQGAFDTEAFF

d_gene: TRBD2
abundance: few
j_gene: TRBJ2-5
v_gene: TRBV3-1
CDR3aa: CASSQEELAGILQETQYF